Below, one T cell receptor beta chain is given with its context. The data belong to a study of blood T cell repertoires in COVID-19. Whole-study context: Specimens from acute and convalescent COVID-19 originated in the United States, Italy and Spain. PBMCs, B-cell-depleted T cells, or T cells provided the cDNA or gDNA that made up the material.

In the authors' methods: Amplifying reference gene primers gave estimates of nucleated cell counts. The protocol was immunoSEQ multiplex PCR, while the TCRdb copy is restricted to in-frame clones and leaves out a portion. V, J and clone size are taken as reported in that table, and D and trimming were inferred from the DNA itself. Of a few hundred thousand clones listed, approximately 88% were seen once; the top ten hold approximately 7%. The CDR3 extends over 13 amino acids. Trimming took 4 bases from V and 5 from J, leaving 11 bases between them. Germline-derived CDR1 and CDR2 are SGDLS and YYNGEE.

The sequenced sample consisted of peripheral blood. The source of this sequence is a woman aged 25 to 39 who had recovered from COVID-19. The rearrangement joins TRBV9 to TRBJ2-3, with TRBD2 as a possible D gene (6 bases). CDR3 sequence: CASSNRDLDTQYF. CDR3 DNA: TGTGCCAGCAGCAACCGGGACTTAGATACGCAGTATTTT. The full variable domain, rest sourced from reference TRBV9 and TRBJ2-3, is DSGVTQTPKHLITATGQRVTLRCSPRSGDLSVYWYQQSLDQGLQFLIQYYNGEERAKGNILERFSAQQFPDLHSELNLSSLELGDSALYFCASSNRDLDTQYFGPGTRLTVL.